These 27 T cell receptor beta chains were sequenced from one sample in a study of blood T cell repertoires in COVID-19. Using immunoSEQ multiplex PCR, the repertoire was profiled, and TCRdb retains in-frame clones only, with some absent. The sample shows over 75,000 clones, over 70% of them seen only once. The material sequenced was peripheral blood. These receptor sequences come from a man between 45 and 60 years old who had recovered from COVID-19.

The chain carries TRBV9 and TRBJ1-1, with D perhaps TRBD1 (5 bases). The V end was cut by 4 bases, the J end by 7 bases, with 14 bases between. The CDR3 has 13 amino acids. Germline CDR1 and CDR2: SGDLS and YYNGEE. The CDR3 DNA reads TGTGCCAGCAGCCCGCGGGGGTGGGGTGAAGCTTTCTTT. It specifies CASSPRGWGEAFF.

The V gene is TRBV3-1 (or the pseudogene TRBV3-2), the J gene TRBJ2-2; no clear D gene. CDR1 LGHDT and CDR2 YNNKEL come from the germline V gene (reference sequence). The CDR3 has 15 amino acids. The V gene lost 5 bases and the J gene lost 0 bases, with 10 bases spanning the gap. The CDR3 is CASSKPVANTGELFF. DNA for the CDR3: TGTGCCAGCAGCAAGCCGGTAGCGAACACCGGGGAGCTGTTTTTT.

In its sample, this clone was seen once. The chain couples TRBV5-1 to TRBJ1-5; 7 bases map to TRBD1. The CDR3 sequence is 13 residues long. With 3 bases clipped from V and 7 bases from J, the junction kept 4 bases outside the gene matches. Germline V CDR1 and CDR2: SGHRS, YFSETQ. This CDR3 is CASSSLQGQPQHF. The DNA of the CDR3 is TGCGCCAGCAGCTCCTTACAGGGGCAGCCCCAGCATTTT.

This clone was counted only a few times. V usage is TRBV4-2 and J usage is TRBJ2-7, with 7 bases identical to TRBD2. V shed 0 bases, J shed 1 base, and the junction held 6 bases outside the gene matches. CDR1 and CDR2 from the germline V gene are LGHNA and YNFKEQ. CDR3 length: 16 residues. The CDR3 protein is CASSQEMAGESYEQYF. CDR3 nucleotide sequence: TGTGCCAGCAGCCAAGAGATGGCGGGAGAGTCCTACGAGCAGTACTTC.

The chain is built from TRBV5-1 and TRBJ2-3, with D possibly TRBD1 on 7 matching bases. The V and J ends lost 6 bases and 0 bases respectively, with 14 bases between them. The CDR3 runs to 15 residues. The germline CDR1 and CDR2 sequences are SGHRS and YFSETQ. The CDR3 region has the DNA TGCGCCAGCACCAGGGGGGATACTAGCACAGATACGCAGTATTTT. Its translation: CASTRGDTSTDTQYF.

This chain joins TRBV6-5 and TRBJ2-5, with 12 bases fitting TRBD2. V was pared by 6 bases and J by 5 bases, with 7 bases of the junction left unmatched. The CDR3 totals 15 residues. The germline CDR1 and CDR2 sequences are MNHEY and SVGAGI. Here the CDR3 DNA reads TGTGCCAGCAGGCCTAGCGGGAGGGCCTGGGAGACCCAGTACTTC. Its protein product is CASRPSGRAWETQYF.

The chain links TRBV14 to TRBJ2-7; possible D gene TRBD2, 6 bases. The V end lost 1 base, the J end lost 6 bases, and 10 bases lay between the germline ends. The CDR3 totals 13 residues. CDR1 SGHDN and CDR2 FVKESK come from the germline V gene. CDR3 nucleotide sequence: TGTGCCAGCAGCCAAGCGGGGGTAATCGAGCAGTACTTC. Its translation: CASSQAGVIEQYF.

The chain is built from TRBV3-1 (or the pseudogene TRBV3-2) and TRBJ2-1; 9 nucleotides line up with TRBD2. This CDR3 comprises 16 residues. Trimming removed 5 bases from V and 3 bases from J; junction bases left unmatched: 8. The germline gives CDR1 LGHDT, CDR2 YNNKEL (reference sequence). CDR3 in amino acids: CASSKILAGYYNEQFF. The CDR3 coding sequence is TGTGCCAGCAGCAAGATACTAGCGGGCTACTACAATGAGCAGTTCTTC.

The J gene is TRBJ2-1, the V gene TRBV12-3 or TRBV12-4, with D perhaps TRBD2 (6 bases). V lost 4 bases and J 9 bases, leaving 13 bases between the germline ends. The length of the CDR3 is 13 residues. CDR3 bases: TGTGCCAGCAGTTGGACTACACTACGTGAGCAGTTCTTC. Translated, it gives CASSWTTLREQFF.

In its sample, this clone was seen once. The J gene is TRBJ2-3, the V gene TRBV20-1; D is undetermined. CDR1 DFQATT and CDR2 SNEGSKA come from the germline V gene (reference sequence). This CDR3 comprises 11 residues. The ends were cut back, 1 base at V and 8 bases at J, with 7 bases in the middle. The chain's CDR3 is CSARGLGTQYF. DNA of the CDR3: TGCAGTGCTAGAGGCCTCGGTACGCAGTATTTT.

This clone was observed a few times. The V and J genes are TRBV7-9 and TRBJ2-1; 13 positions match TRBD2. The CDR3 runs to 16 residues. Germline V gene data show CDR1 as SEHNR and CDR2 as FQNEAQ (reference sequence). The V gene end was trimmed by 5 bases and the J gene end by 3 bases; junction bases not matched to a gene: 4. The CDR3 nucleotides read TGTGCCAGCAGCCCGACTAGCGGGGGGAACTACAATGAGCAGTTCTTC. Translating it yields CASSPTSGGNYNEQFF.

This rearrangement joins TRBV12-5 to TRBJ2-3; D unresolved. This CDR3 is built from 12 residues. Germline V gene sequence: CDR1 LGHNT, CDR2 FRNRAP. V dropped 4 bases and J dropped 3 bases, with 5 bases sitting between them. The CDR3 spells CASGYLTDTQYF. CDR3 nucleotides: TGTGCTAGTGGTTACCTAACAGATACGCAGTATTTT.

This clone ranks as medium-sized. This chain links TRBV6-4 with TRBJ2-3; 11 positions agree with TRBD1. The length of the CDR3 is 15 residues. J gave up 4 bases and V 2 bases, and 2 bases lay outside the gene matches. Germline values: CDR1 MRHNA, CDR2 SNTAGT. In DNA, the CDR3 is TGTGCCAGCAGTGACGCGGGACAGGGGGCAGATACGCAGTATTTT. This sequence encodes CASSDAGQGADTQYF.

The CDR3 loop reads CASSQGEVGAFF. CDR3 sequence (DNA): TGTGCCAGCAGCCAAGGGGAGGTTGGGGCTTTCTTT. The rearrangement uses TRBV14 and TRBJ1-1; D unresolved. The V gene's germline CDR1 is SGHDN and CDR2 FVKESK. This CDR3 has 12 residues. V was trimmed by 1 base and J by 11 bases, leaving 11 bases between them.

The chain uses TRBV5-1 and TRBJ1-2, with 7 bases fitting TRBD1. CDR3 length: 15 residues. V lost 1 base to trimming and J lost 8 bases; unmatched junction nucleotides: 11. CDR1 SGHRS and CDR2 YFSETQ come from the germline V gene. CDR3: CASSLQAGGPFGYTF. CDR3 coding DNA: TGCGCCAGCAGCTTGCAGGCAGGGGGACCGTTCGGCTACACCTTC.

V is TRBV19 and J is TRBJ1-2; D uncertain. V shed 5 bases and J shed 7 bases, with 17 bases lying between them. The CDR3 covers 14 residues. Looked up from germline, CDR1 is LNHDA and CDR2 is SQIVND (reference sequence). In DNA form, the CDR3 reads TGTGCCAGTAGTGCCAGCACAAGAAGAGGTGGCTACACCTTC. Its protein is CASSASTRRGGYTF.

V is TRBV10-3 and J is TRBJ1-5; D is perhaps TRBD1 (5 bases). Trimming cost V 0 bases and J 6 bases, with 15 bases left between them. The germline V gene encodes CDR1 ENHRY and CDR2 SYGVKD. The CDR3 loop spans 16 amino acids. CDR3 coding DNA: TGTGCCATCAGTGAGTCACCAGGGCAATTGGGTCAGCCCCAGCATTTT. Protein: CAISESPGQLGQPQHF.

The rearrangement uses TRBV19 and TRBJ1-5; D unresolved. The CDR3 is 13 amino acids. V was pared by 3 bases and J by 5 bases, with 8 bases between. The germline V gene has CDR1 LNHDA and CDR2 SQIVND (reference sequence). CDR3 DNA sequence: TGTGCCAGTAGTATCCAATTGTATCAGCCCCAGCATTTT. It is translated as CASSIQLYQPQHF.

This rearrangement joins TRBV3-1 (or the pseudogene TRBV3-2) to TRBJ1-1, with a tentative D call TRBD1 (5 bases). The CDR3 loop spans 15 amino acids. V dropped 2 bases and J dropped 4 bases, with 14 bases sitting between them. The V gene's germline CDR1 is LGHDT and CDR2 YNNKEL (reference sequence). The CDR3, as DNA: TGTGCCAGCAGCCAAATCGCATCGGGGGGCACTGAAGCTTTCTTT. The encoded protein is CASSQIASGGTEAFF.

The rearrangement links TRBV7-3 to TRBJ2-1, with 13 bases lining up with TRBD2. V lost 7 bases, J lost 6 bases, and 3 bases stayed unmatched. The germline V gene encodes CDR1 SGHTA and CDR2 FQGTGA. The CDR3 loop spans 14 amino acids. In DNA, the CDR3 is TGTGCCAGCACAGGGACTAGCGGGGTCAATGAGCAGTTCTTC. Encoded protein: CASTGTSGVNEQFF. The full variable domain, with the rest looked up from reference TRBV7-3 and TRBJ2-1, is GAGVSQTPSNKVTEKGKYVELRCDPISGHTALYWYRQSLGQGPEFLIYFQGTGAADDSGLPNDRFFAVRPEGSVSTLKIQRTERGDSAVYLCASTGTSGVNEQFFGPGTRLTVL.

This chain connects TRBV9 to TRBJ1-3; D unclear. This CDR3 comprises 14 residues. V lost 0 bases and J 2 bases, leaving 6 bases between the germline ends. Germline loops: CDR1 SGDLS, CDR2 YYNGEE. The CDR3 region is CASSVGETGNTIYF. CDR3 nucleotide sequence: TGTGCCAGCAGCGTAGGAGAAACTGGAAACACCATATATTTT.

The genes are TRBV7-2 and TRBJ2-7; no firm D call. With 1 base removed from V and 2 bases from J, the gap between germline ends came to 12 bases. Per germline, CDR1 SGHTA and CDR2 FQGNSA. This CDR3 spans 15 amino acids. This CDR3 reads CASSLDRSRPYEQYF. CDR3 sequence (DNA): TGTGCCAGCAGCTTAGACCGATCTAGACCCTACGAGCAGTACTTC. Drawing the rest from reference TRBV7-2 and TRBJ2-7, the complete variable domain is GAGVSQSPSNKVTEKGKDVELRCDPISGHTALYWYRQSLGQGLEFLIYFQGNSAPDKSGLPSDRFSAERTGGSVSTLTIQRTQQEDSAVYLCASSLDRSRPYEQYFGPGTRLTVT.

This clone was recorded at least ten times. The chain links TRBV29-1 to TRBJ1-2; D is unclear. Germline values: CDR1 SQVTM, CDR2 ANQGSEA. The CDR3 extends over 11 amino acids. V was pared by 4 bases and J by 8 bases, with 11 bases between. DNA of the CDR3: TGCAGCGTTGTAGGCGGGGAGGGCTACACCTTC. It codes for CSVVGGEGYTF.

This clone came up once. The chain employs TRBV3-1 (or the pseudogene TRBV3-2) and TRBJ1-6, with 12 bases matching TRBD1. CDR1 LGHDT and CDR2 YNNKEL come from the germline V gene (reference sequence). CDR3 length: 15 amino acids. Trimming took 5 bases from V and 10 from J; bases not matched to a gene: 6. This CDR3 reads CASSLGQGAGSPLHF. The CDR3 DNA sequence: TGTGCCAGCAGCTTGGGACAGGGGGCGGGCTCACCCCTCCACTTT.

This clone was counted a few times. Written as DNA, the CDR3 is TGCGCCAGCAGCCAAGAGCCGGGGTGGAACACCGGGGAGCTGTTTTTT. Protein sequence: CASSQEPGWNTGELFF. V gene TRBV4-3 combines with J gene TRBJ2-2; the D gene is possibly TRBD2 (5 bases). The germline gives CDR1 LGHNA, CDR2 YSLEER. With 0 bases removed from V and 1 base from J, the gap between germline ends came to 9 bases. This CDR3 region has 16 residues.

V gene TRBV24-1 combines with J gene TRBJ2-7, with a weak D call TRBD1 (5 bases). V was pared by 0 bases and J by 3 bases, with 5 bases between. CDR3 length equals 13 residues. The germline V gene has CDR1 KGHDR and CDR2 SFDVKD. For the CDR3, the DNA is TGTGCCACCAGTGATTTGGGACACTACGAGCAGTACTTC. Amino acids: CATSDLGHYEQYF.

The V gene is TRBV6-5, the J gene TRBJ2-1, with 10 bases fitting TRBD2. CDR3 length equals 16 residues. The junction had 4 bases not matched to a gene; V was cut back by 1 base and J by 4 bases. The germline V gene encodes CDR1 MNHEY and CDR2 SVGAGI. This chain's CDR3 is CASSYLAGGGYNEQFF. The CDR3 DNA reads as TGTGCCAGCAGTTACTTAGCGGGAGGAGGGTACAATGAGCAGTTCTTC.